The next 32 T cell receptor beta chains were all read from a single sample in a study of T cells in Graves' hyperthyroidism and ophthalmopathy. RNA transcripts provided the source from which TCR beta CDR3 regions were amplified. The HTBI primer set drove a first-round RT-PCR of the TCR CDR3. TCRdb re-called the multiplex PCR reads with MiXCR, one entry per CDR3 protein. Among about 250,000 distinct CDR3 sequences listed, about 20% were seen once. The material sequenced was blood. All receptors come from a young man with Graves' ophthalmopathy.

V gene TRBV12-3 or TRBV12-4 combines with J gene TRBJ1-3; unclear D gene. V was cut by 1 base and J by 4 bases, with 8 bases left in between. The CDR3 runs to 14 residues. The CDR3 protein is CASSLEGWGNTIYF. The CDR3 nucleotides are TGTGCCAGCAGTTTAGAAGGGTGGGGAAACACCATATATTTT.

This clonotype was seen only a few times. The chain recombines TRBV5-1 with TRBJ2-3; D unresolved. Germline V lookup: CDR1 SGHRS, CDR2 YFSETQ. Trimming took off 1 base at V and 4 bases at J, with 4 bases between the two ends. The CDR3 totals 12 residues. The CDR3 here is CASSLTADTQYF. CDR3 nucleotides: TGCGCCAGCAGCTTGACGGCAGATACGCAGTATTTT.

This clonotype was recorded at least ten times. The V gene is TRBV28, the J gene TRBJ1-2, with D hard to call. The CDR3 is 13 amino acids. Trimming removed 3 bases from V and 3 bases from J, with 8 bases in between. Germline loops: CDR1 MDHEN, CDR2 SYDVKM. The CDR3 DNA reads TGTGCCAGCAGTTTTTTTTCGGACTATGGCTACACCTTC. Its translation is CASSFFSDYGYTF.

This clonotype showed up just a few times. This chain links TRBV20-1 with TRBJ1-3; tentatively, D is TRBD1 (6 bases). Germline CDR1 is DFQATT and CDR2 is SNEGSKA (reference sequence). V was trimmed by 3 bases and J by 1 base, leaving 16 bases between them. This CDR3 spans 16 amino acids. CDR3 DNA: TGCAGTGCTAGTGGGGGGCGGGGGCGGTCTGGAAACACCATATATTTT. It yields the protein CSASGGRGRSGNTIYF.

The CDR3 DNA reads as TGCAGCGTCCCGGGACTAGCGGGAGGCACCGGGGAGCTGTTTTTT. Encoded protein: CSVPGLAGGTGELFF. The chain is built from TRBV29-1 and TRBJ2-2; TRBD2 aligns across 15 bases. V was clipped by 6 bases and J by 4 bases; unmatched bases: 3. Germline V gene data show CDR1 as SQVTM and CDR2 as ANQGSEA. The CDR3 is made up of 15 amino acids.

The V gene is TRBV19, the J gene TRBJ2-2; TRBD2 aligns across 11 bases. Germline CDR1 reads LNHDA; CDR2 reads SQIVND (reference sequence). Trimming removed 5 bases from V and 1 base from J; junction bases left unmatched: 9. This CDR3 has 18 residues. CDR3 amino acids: CASSPPTGLAGNTGELFF. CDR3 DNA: TGTGCCAGTAGTCCTCCGACCGGACTAGCGGGGAACACCGGGGAGCTGTTTTTT.

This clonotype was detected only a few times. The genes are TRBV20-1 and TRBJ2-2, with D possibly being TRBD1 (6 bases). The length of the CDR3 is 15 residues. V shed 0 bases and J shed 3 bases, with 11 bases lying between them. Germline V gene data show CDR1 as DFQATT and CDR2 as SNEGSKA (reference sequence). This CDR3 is CSARDLAGDTGELFF. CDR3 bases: TGCAGTGCTAGAGATCTGGCAGGGGACACCGGGGAGCTGTTTTTT.

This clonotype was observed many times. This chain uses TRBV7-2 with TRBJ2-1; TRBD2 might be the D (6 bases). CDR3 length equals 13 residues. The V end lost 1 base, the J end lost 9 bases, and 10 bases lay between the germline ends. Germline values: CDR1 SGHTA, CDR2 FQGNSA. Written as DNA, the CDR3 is TGTGCCAGCAGCTTAGAGGAGGGAAGTGAGCAGTTCTTC. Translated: CASSLEEGSEQFF.

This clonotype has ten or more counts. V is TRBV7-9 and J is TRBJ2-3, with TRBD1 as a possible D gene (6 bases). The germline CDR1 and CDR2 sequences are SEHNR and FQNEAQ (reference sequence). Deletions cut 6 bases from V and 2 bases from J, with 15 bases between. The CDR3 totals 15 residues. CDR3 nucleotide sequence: TGTGCCAGCAGACCAACAGGGAGACCCACAGATACGCAGTATTTT. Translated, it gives CASRPTGRPTDTQYF. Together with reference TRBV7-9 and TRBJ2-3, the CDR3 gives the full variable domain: DTGVSQNPRHKITKRGQNVTFRCDPISEHNRLYWYRQTLGQGPEFLTYFQNEAQLEKSRLLSDRFSAERPKGSFSTLEIQRTEQGDSAMYLCASRPTGRPTDTQYFGPGTRLTVL.

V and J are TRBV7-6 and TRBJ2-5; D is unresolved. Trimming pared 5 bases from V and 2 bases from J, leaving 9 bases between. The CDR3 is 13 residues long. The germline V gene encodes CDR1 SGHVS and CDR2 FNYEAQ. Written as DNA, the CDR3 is TGTGCCAGCAGCCGAACCGGTCAAGAGACCCAGTACTTC. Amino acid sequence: CASSRTGQETQYF.

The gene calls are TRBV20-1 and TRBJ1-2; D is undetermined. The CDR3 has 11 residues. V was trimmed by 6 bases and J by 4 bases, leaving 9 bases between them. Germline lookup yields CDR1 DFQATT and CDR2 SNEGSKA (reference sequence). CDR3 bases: TGCAGTGCCCTCCAAGTCTATGGCTACACCTTC. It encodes CSALQVYGYTF.

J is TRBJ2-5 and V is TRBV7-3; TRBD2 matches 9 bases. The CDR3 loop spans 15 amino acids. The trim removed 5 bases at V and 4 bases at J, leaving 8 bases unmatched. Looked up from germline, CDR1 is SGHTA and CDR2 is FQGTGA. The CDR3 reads CASSPAPGLAETQYF. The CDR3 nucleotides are TGTGCCAGCAGCCCCGCACCGGGACTAGCAGAGACCCAGTACTTC.

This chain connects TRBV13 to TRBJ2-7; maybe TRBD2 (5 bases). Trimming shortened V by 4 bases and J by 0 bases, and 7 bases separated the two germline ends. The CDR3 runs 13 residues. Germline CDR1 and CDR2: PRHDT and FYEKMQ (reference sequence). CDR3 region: CASSYGLSYEQYF. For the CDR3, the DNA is TGTGCCAGCAGCTACGGACTCTCCTACGAGCAGTACTTC. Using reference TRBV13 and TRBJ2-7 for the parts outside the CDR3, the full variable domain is AAGVIQSPRHLIKEKRETATLKCYPIPRHDTVYWYQQGPGQDPQFLISFYEKMQSDKGSIPDRFSAQQFSDYHSELNMSSLELGDSALYFCASSYGLSYEQYFGPGTRLTVT.

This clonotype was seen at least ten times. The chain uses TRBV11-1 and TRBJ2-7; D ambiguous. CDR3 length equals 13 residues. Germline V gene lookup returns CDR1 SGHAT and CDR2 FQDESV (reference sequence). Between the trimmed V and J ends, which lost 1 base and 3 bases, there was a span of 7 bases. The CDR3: CASSLVVNYEQYF. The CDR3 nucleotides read TGTGCCAGCAGCTTAGTGGTTAACTACGAGCAGTACTTC.

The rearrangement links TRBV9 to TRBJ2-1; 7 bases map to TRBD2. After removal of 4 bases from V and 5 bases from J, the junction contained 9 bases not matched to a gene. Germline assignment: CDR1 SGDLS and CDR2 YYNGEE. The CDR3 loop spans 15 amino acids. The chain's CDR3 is CASSPSGTTNNEQFF. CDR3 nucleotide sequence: TGTGCCAGCAGCCCCTCAGGGACTACCAACAATGAGCAGTTCTTC.

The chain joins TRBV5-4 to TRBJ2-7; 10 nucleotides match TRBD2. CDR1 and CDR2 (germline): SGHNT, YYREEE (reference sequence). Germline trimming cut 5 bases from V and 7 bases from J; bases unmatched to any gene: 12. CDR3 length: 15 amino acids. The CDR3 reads CASSRGASGSREQYF. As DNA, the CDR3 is TGTGCCAGCAGTCGGGGGGCTAGCGGGAGTCGGGAGCAGTACTTC.

This CDR3 reads CASGWTISTDTQYF. For the CDR3, the DNA is TGTGCTAGTGGTTGGACTATTAGCACAGATACGCAGTATTTT. The chain joins TRBV12-5 to TRBJ2-3; D perhaps matches TRBD2 (6 bases). With 4 bases removed from V and 0 bases from J, the gap between germline ends came to 8 bases. Germline V gives CDR1 LGHNT, CDR2 FRNRAP. This CDR3 comprises 14 residues.

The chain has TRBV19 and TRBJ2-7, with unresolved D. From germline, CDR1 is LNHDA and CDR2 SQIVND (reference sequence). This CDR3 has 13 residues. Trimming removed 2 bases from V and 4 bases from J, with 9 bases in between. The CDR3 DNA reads TGTGCCAGTAGTATATCCTTAGGGTACGAGCAGTACTTC. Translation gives CASSISLGYEQYF.

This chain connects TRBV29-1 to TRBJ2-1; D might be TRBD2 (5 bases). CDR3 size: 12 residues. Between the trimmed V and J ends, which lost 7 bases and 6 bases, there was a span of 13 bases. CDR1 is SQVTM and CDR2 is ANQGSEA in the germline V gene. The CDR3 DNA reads TGCAGCGCCTCCACAACTAGCAATGAGCAGTTCTTC. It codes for CSASTTSNEQFF.

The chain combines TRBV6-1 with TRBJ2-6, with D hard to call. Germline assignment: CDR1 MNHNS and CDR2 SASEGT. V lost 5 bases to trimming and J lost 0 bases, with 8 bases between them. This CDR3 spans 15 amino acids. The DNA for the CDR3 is TGTGCCAGCAGTTTGGGATTCTCTGGGGCCAACGTCCTGACTTTC. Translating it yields CASSLGFSGANVLTF.

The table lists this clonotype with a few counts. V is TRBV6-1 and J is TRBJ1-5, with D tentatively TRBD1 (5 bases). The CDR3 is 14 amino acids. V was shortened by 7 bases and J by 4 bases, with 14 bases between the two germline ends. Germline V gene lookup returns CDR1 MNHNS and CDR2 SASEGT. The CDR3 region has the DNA TGTGCCAGCATCAAAGGGGCAGGGAATCAGCCCCAGCATTTT. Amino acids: CASIKGAGNQPQHF.

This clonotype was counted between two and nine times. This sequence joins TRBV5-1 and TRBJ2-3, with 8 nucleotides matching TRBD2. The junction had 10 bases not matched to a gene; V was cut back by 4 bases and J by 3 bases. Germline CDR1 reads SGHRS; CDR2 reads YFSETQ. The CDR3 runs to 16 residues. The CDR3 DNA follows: TGCGCCAGCAGCCAGACGGGAGGGCCGGGGACAGATACGCAGTATTTT. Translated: CASSQTGGPGTDTQYF. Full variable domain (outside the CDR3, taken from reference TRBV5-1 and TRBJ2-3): KAGVTQTPRYLIKTRGQQVTLSCSPISGHRSVSWYQQTPGQGLQFLFEYFSETQRNKGNFPGRFSGRQFSNSRSEMNVSTLELGDSALYLCASSQTGGPGTDTQYFGPGTRLTVL.

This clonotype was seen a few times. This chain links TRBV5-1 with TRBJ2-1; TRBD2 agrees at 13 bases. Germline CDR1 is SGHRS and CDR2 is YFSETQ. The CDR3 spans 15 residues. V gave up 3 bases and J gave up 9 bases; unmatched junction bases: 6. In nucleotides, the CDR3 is TGCGCCAGCAGCTGGACTAGCGGGAGAAGGGGTGAGCAGTTCTTC. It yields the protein CASSWTSGRRGEQFF.

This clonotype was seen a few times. Here the CDR3 DNA reads TGCGCCAGCAGCCAAGTTTCTGAGAACACCGGGGAGCTGTTTTTT. Translating it yields CASSQVSENTGELFF. V and J are TRBV4-1 and TRBJ2-2; D gene unclear. The CDR3 runs to 15 residues. The V end lost 1 base, the J end lost 1 base, and 7 bases lay between the germline ends. The germline CDR1 and CDR2 sequences are MGHRA and YSYEKL.

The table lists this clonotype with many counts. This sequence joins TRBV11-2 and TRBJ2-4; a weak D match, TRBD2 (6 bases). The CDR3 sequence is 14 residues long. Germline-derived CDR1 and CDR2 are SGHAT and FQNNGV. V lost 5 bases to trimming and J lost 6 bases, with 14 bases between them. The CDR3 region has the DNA TGTGCCAGCAGCCCCGGGACTGGGAGAAACATTCAGTACTTC. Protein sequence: CASSPGTGRNIQYF. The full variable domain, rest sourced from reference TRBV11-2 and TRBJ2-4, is EAGVAQSPRYKIIEKRQSVAFWCNPISGHATLYWYQQILGQGPKLLIQFQNNGVVDDSQLPKDRFSAERLKGVDSTLKIQPAKLEDSAVYLCASSPGTGRNIQYFGAGTRLSVL.

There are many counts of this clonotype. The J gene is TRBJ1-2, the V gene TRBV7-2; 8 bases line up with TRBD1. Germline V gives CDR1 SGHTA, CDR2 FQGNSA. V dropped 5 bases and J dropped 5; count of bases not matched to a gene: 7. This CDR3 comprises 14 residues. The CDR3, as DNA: TGTGCCAGCAGCCGGGACAGGTCATCGTATGGCTACACCTTC. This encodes CASSRDRSSYGYTF.

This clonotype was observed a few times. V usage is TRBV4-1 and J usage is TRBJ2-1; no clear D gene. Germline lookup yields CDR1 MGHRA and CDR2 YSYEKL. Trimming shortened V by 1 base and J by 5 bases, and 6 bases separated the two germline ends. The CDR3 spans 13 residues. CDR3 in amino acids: CASSQGVNNEQFF. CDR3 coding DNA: TGCGCCAGCAGCCAAGGGGTCAACAATGAGCAGTTCTTC.

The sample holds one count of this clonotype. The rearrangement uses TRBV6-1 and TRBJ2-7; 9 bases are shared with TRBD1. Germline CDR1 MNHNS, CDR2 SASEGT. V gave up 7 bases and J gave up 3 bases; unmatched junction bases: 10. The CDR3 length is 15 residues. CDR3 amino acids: CASTTGTGMYYEQYF. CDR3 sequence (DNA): TGTGCCAGCACCACCGGGACAGGGATGTACTACGAGCAGTACTTC.

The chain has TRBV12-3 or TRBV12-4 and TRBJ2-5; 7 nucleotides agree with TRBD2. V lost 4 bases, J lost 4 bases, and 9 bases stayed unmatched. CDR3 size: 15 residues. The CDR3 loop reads CASSSGEGRGETQYF. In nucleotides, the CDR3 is TGTGCCAGCAGTTCGGGGGAGGGCCGTGGAGAGACCCAGTACTTC.

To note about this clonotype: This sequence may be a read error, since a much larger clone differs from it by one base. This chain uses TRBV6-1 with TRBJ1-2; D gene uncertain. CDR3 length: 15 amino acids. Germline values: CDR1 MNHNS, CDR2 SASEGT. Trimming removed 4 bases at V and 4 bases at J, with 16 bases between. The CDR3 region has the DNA TGTGCCAGCAGTGTAGAGGTCGGAGACTTCTATGGCTACACCTTC. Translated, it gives CASSVEVGDFYGYTF.

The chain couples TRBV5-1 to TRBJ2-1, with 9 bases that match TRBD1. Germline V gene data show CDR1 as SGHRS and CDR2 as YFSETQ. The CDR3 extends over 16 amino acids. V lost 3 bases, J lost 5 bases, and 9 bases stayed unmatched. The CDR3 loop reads CASSYHVGQGNNEQFF. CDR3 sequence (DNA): TGCGCCAGCAGCTACCACGTCGGACAGGGGAACAATGAGCAGTTCTTC.

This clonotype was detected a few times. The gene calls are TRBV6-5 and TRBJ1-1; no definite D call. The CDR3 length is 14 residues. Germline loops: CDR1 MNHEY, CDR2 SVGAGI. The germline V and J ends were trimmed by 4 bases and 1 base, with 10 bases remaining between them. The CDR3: CASSSIKQNTEAFF. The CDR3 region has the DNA TGTGCCAGCAGTTCCATCAAACAGAACACTGAAGCTTTCTTT.